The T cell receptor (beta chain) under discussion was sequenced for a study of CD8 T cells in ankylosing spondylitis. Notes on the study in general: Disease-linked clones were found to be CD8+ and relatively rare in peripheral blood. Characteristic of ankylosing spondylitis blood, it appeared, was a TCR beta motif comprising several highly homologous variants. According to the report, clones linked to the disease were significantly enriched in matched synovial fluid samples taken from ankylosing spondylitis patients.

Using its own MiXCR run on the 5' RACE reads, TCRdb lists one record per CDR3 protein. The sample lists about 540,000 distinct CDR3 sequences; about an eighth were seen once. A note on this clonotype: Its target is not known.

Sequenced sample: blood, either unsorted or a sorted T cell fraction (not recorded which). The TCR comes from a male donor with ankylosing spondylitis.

CDR3 nucleotide sequence: TGCGCCAGCAGTGAGTATTTAGCAGGGACCTGGGCTTTCTTT. Residues: CASSEYLAGTWAFF. The chain carries TRBV10-2 and TRBJ1-1; a weak D match, TRBD1 (5 bases). The CDR3 has 14 amino acids. Trimming took 1 base from V and 11 from J, leaving 17 bases between them. The germline CDR1 and CDR2 sequences are WSHSY and SAAADI.